This T cell receptor beta chain was recorded in a study of cytomegalovirus exposure and HLA in healthy donors. Overall study context: Falling in the Caucasian-associated ancestry cluster were 65% to 90% of some 400 genotyped donors. Study findings and constraints: Most TCRs appeared rarely, but some public TCRs recurred in many donors.

The CDR3 has 14 residues. V dropped 6 bases and J dropped 2 bases, with 11 bases sitting between them. Germline loops: CDR1 SGDLS, CDR2 YYNGEE. On this clone: As yet, its antigen is unknown.

The PCR had 60 Vbeta and 13 Jbeta primers. Profiled with immunoSEQ multiplex PCR; TCRdb holds only in-frame clones, not every one. Among 250,000 to 350,000 clones listed, 86% were seen once. This clonotype was obtained from a man between 40 and 49 years old in good health and CMV-seropositive. This chain connects TRBV9 to TRBJ2-2, with TRBD2 as a possible D gene (6 bases). The sequenced material came from PBMCs. CDR3 nucleotide sequence: TGTGCCAGCACCCGGACTACTAACACCGGGGAGCTGTTTTTT. This translates into CASTRTTNTGELFF.